This TCR beta chain was captured in a study of blood T cell repertoires in COVID-19. Whole-study context: Some COVID-19 samples were acute and others convalescent; all came from the United States, Italy and Spain. The cDNA or gDNA used as material had been derived from T cells, B-cell-depleted T cells, or PBMCs.

Original processing methods: Amplification from reference gene primers served as the basis for estimated nucleated cell counts. Assay used: immunoSEQ multiplex PCR; TCRdb lists only in-frame clones, some missing. The D gene and trimming were derived from the DNA, and the V and J assignments and clone size from that table. The sample lists a few hundred thousand clones; about 87% were seen once. This clone was detected once. The CDR3 has 12 amino acids. V dropped 4 bases and J dropped 7 bases, with 10 bases sitting between them. Germline V CDR1 and CDR2: MDHEN, SYDVKM. The V call is TRBV28, the J call TRBJ1-2, with TRBD1 as a possible D gene (5 bases). Sequences were obtained from peripheral blood. The sequence came from a woman between 50 and 59 years old who had recovered from COVID-19. The CDR3: CASSSGGAGYTF. For the CDR3, the DNA is TGTGCCAGCAGTTCCGGTGGGGCTGGCTACACCTTC.